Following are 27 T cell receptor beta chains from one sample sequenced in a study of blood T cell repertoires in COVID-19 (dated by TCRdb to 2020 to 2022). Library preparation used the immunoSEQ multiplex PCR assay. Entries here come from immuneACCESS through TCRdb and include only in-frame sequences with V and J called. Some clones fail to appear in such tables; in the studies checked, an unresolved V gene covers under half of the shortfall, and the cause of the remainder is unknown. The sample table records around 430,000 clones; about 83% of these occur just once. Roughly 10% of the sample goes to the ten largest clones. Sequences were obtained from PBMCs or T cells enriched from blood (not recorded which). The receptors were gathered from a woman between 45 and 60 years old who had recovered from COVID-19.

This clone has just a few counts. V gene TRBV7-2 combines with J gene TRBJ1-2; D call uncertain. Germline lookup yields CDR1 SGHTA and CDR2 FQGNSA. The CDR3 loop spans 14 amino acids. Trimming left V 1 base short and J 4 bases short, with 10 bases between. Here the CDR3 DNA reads TGTGCCAGCAGCTTAGGGGCCAGCTCCTATGGCTACACCTTC. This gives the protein CASSLGASSYGYTF. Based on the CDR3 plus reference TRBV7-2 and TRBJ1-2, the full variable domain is GAGVSQSPSNKVTEKGKDVELRCDPISGHTALYWYRQSLGQGLEFLIYFQGNSAPDKSGLPSDRFSAERTGGSVSTLTIQRTQQEDSAVYLCASSLGASSYGYTFGSGTRLTVV.

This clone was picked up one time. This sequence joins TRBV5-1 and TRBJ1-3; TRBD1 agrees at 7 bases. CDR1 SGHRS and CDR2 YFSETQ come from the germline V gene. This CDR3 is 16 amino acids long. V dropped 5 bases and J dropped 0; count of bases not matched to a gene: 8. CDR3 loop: CASSSDTGDSGNTIYF. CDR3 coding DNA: TGCGCCAGCAGTTCGGACACAGGGGACTCTGGAAACACCATATATTTT.

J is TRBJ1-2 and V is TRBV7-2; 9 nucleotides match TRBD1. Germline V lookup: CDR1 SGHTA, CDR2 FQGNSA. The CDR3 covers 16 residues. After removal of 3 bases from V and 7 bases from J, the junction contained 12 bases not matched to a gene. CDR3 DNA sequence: TGTGCCAGCAGCTTCCAGAAGACACAGGGGGCTGGTGGCTACACCTTC. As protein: CASSFQKTQGAGGYTF.

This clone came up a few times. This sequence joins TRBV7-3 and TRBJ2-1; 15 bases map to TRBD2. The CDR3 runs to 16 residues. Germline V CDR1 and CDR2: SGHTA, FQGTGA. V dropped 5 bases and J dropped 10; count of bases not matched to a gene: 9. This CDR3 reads CASSPRTSGGAEEQFF. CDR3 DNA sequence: TGTGCCAGCAGCCCTCGGACTAGCGGGGGGGCGGAAGAGCAGTTCTTC.

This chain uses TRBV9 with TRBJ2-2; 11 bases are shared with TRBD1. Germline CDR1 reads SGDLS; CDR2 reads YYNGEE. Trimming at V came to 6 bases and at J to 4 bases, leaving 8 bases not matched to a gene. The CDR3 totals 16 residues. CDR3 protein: CASNLGTGGRTGELFF. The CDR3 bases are TGTGCCAGCAACCTAGGGACAGGGGGTCGCACCGGGGAGCTGTTTTTT.

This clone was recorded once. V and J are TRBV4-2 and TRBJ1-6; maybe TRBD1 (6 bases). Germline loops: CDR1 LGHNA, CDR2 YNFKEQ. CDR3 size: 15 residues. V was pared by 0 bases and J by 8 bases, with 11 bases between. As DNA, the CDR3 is TGTGCCAGCAGCCAAGAGGCCAGGGGCGATTCACCCCTCCACTTT. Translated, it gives CASSQEARGDSPLHF.

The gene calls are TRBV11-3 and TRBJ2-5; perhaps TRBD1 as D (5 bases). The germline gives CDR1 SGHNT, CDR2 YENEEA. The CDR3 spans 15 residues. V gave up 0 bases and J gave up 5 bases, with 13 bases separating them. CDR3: CASSLDAGRAETQYF. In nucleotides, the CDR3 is TGTGCCAGCAGCTTAGACGCTGGCAGGGCTGAGACCCAGTACTTC.

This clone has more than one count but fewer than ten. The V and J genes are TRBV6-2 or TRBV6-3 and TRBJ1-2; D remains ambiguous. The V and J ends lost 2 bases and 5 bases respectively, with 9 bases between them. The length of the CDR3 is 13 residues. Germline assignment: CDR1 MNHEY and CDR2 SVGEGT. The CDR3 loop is CASSYGVAYGYTF. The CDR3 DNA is TGTGCCAGCAGTTACGGAGTTGCTTATGGCTACACCTTC.

CDR3 region: CASSRDRGRTEAFF. The CDR3, as DNA: TGTGCCAGCAGCCGGGACAGGGGACGCACTGAAGCTTTCTTT. The chain has TRBV3-1 (or the pseudogene TRBV3-2) and TRBJ1-1, with 10 bases matching TRBD1. Germline trimming cut 4 bases from V and 4 bases from J; bases unmatched to any gene: 3. The germline V gene has CDR1 LGHDT and CDR2 YNNKEL (reference sequence). The CDR3 spans 14 residues.

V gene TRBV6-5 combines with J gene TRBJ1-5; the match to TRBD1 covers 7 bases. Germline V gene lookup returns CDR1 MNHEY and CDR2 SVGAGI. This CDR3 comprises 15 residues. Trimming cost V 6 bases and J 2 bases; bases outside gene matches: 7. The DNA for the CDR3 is TGTGCCAGCAGCCCACAGGGGCTCGGCAATCAGCCCCAGCATTTT. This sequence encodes CASSPQGLGNQPQHF.

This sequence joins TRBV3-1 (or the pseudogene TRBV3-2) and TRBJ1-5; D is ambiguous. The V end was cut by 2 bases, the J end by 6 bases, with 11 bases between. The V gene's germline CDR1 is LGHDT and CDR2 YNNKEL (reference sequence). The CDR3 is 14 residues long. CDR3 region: CASSQYNSLQPQHF. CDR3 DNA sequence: TGTGCCAGCAGCCAATATAACAGTCTTCAGCCCCAGCATTTT.

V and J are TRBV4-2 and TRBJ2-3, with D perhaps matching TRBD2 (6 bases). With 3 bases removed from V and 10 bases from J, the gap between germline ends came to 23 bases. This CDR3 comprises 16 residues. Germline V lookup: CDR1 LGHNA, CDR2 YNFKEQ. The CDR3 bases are TGTGCCAGCAGCCATGGAAAAGGGACTCCGGCAATGGCGCAGTATTTT. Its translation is CASSHGKGTPAMAQYF.

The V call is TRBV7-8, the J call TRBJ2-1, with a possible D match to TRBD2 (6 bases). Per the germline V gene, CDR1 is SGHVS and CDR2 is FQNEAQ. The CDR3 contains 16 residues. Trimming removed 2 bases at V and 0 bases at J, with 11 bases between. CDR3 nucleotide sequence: TGTGCCAGCAGCTTATTTTCCGGGGGCTCCTACAATGAGCAGTTCTTC. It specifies CASSLFSGGSYNEQFF.

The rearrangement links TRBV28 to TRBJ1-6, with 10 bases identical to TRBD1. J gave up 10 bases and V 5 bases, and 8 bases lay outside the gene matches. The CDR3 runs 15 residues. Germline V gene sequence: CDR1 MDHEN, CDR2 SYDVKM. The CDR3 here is CASSGTGVFGSPLHF. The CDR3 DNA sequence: TGTGCCAGCAGTGGGACAGGGGTTTTTGGGTCACCCCTCCACTTT.

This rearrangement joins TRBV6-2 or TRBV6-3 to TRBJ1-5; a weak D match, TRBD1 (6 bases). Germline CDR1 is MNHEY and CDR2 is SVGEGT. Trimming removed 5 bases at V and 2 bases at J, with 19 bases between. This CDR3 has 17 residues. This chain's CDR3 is CASSKGVRGIRNQPQHF. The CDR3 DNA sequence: TGTGCCAGCAGTAAAGGGGTAAGGGGGATACGCAATCAGCCCCAGCATTTT.

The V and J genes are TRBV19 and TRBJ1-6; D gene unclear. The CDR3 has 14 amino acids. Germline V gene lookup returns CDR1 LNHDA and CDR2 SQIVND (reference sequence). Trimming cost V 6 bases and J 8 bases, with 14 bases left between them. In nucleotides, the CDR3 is TGTGCCAGTAGGGGTTCGGGGAACCATTCACCCCTCCACTTT. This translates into CASRGSGNHSPLHF. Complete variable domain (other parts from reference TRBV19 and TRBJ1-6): DGGITQSPKYLFRKEGQNVTLSCEQNLNHDAMYWYRQDPGQGLRLIYYSQIVNDFQKGDIAEGYSVSREKKESFPLTVTSAQKNPTAFYLCASRGSGNHSPLHFGNGTRLTVT.

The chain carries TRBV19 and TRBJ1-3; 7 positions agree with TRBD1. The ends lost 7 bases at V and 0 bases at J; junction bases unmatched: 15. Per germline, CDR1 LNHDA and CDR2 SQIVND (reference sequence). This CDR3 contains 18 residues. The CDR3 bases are TGTGCCAGTAAATCCCTCCCCGGACAGGACTCCTCTGGAAACACCATATATTTT. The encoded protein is CASKSLPGQDSSGNTIYF.

This CDR3 is CASSLEGNSPLHF. The CDR3 bases are TGTGCCAGCAGCTTGGAGGGTAATTCACCCCTCCACTTT. The J gene is TRBJ1-6, the V gene TRBV7-9; D is undetermined. Per germline, CDR1 SEHNR and CDR2 FQNEAQ (reference sequence). Trimming stripped 3 bases from V and 6 bases from J, with 6 bases between. The CDR3 runs 13 residues.

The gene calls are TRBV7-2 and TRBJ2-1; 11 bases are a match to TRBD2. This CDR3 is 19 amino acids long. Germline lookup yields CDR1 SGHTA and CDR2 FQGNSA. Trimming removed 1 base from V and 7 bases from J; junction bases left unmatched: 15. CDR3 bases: TGTGCCAGCAGCTTAGTTCCCCTACTAGCGGGGGCCGGGAGGAATGAGCAGTTCTTC. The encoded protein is CASSLVPLLAGAGRNEQFF.

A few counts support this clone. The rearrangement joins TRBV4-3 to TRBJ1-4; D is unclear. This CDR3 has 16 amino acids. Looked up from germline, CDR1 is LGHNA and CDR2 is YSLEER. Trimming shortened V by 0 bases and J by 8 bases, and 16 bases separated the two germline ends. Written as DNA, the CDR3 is TGCGCCAGCAGCCAAGAGGTCGGCCTCGTCGGGGAAAAACTGTTTTTT. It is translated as CASSQEVGLVGEKLFF.

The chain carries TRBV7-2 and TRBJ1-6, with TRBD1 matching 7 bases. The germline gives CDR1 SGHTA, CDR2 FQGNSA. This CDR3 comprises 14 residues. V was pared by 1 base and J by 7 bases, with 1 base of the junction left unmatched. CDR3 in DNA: TGTGCCAGCAGCTTAGAACAGGGGAATTCACCCCTCCACTTT. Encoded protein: CASSLEQGNSPLHF.

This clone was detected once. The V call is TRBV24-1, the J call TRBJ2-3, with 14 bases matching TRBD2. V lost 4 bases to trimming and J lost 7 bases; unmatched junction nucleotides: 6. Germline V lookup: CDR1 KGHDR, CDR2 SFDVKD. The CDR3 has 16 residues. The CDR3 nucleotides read TGTGCCACCAGTGACCCGACTAGCGGGGGGGCTAATACGCAGTATTTT. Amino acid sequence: CATSDPTSGGANTQYF.

CDR3 sequence: CASKTKRGREGSYNSPLHF. CDR3 bases: TGTGCCAGCAAAACCAAGAGGGGGCGCGAGGGCTCCTATAATTCACCCCTCCACTTT. The chain is built from TRBV2 and TRBJ1-6; TRBD1 matches 7 bases. V dropped 7 bases and J dropped 0; count of bases not matched to a gene: 15. Per germline, CDR1 SNHLY and CDR2 FYNNEI. The CDR3 extends over 19 amino acids. Combining the CDR3 with reference TRBV2 and TRBJ1-6 gives the whole variable domain EPEVTQTPSHQVTQMGQEVILRCVPISNHLYFYWYRQILGQKVEFLVSFYNNEISEKSEIFDDQFSVERPDGSNFTLKIRSTKLEDSAMYFCASKTKRGREGSYNSPLHFGNGTRLTVT.

The CDR3 sequence is CASRGQWDTEAFF. The CDR3 bases are TGTGCCAGCAGGGGACAGTGGGACACTGAAGCTTTCTTT. This chain connects TRBV9 to TRBJ1-1; 7 nucleotides agree with TRBD1. CDR1 is SGDLS, CDR2 YYNGEE, per germline. Unmatched junction bases numbered 4, after V lost 5 bases and J lost 3 bases. CDR3 size: 13 residues.

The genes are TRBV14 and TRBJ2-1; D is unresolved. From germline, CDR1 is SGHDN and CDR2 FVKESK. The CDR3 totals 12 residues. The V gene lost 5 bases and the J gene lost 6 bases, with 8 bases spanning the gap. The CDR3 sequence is CASSFRLNEQFF. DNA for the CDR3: TGTGCCAGCAGCTTTCGACTCAATGAGCAGTTCTTC.

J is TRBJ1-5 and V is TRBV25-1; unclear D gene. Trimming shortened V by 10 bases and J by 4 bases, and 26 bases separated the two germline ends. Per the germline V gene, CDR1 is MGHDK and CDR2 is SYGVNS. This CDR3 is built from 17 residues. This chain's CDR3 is CATRRVVGQRRNQPQHF. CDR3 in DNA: TGTGCCACCAGGAGGGTAGTAGGCCAAAGGAGAAATCAGCCCCAGCATTTT.

The CDR3 nucleotides read TGTGCTAGCTGTTATGGGGGCCTCTATAATTCACCCCTCCACTTT. As protein: CASCYGGLYNSPLHF. This chain joins TRBV7-7 and TRBJ1-6, with D perhaps matching TRBD1 (6 bases). This CDR3 is 15 amino acids long. Germline values: CDR1 SSHAT, CDR2 FNYEAQ (reference sequence).